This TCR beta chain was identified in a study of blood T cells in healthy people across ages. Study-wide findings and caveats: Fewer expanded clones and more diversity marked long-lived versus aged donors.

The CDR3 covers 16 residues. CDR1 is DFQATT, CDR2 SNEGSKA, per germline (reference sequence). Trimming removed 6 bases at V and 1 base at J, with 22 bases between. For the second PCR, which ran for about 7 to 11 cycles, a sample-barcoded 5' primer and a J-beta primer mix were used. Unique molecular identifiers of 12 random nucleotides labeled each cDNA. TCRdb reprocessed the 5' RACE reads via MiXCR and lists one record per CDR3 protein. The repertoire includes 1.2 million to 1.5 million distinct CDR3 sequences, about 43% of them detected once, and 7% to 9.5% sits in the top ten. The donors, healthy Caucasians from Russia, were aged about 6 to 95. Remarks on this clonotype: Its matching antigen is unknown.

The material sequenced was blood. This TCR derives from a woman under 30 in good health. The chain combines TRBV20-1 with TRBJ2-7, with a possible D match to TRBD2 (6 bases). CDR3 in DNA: TGCAGTGCGGAAGGTAACACGGGACTCCGATCCTACGAGCAGTACTTC. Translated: CSAEGNTGLRSYEQYF.